The entry below describes one T cell receptor beta chain. The CDR3 length is 14 residues. CDR1 and CDR2 (germline): SGHTA, FQGNSA. V dropped 2 bases and J dropped 4 bases, with 11 bases sitting between them. This entry comes from a study of blood T cell repertoires in COVID-19. Method: immunoSEQ multiplex PCR; TCRdb's copy keeps in-frame clones and lacks some. This repertoire shows some 66,000 clones, over 80% found once; its top ten account for 6% to 9.5%. The chain couples TRBV7-2 to TRBJ1-2, with a weak D call TRBD1 (6 bases). The specimen sequenced was peripheral blood. This sequence was found in a human donor in a cohort sampled during active COVID-19. This CDR3 reads CASSLTGGLYGYTF. In nucleotides, the CDR3 is TGTGCCAGCAGCTTAACGGGGGGGCTCTATGGCTACACCTTC. Combining the CDR3 with reference TRBV7-2 and TRBJ1-2 gives the whole variable domain GAGVSQSPSNKVTEKGKDVELRCDPISGHTALYWYRQSLGQGLEFLIYFQGNSAPDKSGLPSDRFSAERTGGSVSTLTIQRTQQEDSAVYLCASSLTGGLYGYTFGSGTRLTVV.